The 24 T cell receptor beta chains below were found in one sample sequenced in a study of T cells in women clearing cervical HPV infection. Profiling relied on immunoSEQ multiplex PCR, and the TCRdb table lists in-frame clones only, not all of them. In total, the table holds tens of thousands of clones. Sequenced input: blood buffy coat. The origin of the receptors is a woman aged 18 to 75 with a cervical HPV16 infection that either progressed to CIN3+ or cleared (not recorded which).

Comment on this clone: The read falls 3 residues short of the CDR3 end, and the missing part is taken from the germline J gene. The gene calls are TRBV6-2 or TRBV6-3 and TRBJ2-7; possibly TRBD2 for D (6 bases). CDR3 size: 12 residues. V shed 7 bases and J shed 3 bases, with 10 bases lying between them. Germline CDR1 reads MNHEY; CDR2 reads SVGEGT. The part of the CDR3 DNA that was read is TGTGCCAGCACGGGACTGGTCTACGAG. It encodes CASTGLVYE. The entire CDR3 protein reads CASTGLVYEQYF.

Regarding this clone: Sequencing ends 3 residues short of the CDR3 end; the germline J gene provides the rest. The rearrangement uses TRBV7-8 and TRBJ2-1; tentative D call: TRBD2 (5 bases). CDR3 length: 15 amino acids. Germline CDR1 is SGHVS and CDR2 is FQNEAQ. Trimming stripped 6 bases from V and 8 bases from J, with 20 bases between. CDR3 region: CASSPGVVGSDEQFF. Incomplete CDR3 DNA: TGTGCCAGCAGTCCCGGGGTGGTTGGGTCCGATGAG.

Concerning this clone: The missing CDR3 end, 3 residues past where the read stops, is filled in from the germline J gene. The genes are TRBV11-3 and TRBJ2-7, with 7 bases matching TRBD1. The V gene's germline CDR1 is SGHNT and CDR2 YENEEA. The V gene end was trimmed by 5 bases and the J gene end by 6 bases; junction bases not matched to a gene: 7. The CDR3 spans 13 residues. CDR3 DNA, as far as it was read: TGTGCCAGCAGCACCACGACAGGGATCGAG. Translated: CASSTTTGIE. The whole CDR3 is CASSTTTGIEQYF.

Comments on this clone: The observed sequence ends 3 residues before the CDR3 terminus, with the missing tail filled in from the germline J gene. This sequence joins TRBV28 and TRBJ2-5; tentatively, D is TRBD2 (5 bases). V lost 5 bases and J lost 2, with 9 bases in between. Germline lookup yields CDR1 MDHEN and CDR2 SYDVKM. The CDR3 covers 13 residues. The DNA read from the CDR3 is TGTGCCAGCAGTGCGGGTCGGCAAGAGACC. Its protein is CASSAGRQET. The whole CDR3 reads CASSAGRQETQYF.

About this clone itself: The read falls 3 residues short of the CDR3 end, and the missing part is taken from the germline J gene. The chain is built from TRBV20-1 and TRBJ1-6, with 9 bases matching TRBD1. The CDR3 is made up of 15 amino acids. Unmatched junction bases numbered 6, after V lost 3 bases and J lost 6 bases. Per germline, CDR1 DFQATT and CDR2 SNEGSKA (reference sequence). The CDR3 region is CSASRPGQGNSPLHF. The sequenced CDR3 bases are TGCAGTGCTAGTAGGCCGGGACAGGGTAATTCACCC.

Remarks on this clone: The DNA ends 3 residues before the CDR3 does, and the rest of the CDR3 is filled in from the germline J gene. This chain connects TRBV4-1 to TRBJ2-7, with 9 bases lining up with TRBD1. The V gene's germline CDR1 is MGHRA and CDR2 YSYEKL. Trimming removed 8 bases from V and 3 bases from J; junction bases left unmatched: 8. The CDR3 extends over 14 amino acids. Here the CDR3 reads CASRNPGQGYEQYF. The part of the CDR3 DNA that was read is TGCGCCAGCCGGAACCCGGGACAGGGCTACGAG.

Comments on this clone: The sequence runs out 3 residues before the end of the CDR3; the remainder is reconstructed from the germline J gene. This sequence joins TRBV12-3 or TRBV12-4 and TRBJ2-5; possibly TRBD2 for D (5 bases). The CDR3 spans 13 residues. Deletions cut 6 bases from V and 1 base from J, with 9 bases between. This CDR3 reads CASSGLSQETQYF. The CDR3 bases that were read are TGTGCCAGCAGCGGACTCTCCCAAGAGACC.

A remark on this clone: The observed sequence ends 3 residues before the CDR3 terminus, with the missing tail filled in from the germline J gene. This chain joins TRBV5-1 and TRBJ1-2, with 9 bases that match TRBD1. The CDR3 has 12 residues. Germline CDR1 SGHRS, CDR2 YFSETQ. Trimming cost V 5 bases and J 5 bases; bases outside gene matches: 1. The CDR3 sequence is CASRDRGYGYTF. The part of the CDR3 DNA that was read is TGCGCCAGCAGGGACAGGGGTTATGGC.

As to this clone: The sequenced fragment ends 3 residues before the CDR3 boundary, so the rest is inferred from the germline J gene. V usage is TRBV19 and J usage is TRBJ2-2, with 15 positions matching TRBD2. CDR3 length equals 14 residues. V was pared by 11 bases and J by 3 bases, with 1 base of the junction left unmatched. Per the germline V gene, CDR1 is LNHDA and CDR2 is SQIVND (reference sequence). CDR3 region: CAWTSGRDTGELFF. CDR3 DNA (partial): TGTGCCTGGACTAGCGGGAGGGACACCGGGGAG.

The CDR3 loop is CASREVGLYTDTQYF. The CDR3 bases that were read are TGTGCCTCTAGGGAGGTGGGACTCTACACAGATACG. The V call is TRBV30, the J call TRBJ2-3, with D possibly TRBD2 on 6 matching bases. The DNA ends 3 residues before the CDR3 does, and the rest of the CDR3 is filled in from the germline J gene. V was trimmed by 7 bases and J by 2 bases, leaving 19 bases between them. There are 15 residues in the CDR3. The germline V gene encodes CDR1 GTSNPN and CDR2 SVGIG (reference sequence).

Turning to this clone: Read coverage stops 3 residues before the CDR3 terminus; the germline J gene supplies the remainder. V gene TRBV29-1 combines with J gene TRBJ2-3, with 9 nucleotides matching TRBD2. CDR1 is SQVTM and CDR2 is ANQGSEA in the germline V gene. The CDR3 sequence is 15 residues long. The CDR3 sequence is CSVEDGSGSRETQYF. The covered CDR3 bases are TGCAGCGTTGAAGACGGTAGCGGGAGTCGGGAGACG.

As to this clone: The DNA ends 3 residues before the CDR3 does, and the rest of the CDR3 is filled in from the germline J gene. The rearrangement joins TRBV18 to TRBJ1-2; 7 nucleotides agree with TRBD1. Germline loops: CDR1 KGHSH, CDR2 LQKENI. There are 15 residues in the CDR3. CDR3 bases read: TGTGCCAGCTCACCCTCGGGGACAGCTAACAATGAC. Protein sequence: CASSPSGTANND. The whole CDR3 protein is CASSPSGTANNDYTF.

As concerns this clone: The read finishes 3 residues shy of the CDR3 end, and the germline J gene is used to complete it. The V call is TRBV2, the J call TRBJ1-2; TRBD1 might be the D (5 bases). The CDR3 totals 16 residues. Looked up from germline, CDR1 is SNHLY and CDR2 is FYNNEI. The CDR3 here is CASSDLGGGYFDTYTF. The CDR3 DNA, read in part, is TGTGCCAGCAGTGATTTGGGCGGGGGGTATTTCGATACC.

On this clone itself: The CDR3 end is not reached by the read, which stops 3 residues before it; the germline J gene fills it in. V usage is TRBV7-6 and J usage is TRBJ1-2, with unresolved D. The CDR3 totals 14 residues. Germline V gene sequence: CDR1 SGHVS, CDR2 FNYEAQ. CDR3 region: CASSLALAGRDYTF. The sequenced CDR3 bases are TGTGCCAGCAGCTTAGCTCTAGCGGGGAGAGAC.

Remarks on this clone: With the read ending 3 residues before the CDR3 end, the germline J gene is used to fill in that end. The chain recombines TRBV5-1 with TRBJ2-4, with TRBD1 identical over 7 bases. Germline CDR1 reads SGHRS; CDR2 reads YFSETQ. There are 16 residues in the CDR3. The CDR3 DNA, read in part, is TGCGCCAGCGGAACCGGGACAGCTTCCTCTAACTATGGT. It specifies CASGTGTASSNYG. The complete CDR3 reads CASGTGTASSNYGQYF.

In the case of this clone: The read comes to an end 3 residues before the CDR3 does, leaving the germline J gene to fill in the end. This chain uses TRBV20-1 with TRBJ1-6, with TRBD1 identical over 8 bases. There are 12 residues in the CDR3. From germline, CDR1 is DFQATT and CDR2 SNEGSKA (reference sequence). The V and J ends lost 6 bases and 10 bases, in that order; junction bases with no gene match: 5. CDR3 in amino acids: CSASDRGSPLHF. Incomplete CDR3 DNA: TGCAGTGCGAGTGACAGGGGCTCACCC.

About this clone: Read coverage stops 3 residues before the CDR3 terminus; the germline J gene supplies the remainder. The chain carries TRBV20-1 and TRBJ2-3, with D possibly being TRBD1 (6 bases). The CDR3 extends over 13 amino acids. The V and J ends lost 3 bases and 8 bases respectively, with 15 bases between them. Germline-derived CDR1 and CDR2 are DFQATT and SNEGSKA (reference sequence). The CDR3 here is CSASGGASGTQYF. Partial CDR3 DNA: TGCAGTGCTAGTGGGGGCGCTTCCGGTACG.

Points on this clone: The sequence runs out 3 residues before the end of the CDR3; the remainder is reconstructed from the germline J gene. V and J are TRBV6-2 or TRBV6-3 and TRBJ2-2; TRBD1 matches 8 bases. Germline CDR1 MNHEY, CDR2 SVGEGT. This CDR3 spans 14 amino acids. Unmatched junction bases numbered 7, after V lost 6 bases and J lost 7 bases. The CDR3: CASSNQDRDGELFF. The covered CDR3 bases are TGTGCCAGCAGCAACCAGGACAGGGACGGGGAG.

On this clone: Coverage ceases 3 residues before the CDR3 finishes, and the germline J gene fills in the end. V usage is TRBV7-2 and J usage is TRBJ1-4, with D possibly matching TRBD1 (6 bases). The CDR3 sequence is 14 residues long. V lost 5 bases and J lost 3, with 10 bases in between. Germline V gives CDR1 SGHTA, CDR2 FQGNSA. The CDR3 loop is CASSPTGPNEKLFF. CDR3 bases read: TGTGCCAGCAGCCCGACAGGACCTAATGAAAAA.

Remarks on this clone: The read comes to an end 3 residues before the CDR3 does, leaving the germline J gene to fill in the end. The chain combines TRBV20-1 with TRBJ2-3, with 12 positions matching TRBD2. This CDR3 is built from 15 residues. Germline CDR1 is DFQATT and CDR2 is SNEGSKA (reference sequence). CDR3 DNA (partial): TGCAGTGCTAGACCGGCTAGCGGGGGGGCCACCCCG. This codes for CSARPASGGATP. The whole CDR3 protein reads CSARPASGGATPQYF.

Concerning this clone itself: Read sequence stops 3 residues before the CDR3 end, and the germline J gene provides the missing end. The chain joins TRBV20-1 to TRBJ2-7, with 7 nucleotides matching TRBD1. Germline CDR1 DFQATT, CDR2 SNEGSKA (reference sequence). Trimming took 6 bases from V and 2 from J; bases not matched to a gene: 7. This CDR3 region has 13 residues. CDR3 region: CSATPGQTYEQYF. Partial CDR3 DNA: TGCAGTGCCACCCCGGGACAGACCTACGAG.

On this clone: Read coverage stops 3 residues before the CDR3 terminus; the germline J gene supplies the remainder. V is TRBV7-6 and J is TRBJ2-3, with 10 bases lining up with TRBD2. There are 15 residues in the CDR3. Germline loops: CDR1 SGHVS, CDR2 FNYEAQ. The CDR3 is CASSISGGAGVTQYF. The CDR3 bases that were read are TGTGCCAGCAGCATCAGCGGGGGGGCCGGGGTGACG.

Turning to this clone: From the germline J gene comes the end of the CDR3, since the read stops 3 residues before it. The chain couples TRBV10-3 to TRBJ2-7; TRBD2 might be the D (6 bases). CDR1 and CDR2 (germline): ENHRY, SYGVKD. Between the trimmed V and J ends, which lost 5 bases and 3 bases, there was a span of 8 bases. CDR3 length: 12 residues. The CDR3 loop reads CAISLSGYEQYF. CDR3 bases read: TGTGCCATCAGTCTTAGCGGCTACGAG.

The part of the CDR3 DNA that was read is TGTGCCAGCAGCCAATTGCGGTACCAAGAGACC. Translation: CASSQLRYQET. The full CDR3 protein reads CASSQLRYQETQYF. V usage is TRBV11-1 and J usage is TRBJ2-5; the D is unclear. The read terminates 3 residues ahead of where the CDR3 ends, so the germline J gene completes it. Per germline, CDR1 SGHAT and CDR2 FQDESV (reference sequence). The CDR3 spans 14 residues. Trimming removed 5 bases from V and 0 bases from J, with 10 bases in between.